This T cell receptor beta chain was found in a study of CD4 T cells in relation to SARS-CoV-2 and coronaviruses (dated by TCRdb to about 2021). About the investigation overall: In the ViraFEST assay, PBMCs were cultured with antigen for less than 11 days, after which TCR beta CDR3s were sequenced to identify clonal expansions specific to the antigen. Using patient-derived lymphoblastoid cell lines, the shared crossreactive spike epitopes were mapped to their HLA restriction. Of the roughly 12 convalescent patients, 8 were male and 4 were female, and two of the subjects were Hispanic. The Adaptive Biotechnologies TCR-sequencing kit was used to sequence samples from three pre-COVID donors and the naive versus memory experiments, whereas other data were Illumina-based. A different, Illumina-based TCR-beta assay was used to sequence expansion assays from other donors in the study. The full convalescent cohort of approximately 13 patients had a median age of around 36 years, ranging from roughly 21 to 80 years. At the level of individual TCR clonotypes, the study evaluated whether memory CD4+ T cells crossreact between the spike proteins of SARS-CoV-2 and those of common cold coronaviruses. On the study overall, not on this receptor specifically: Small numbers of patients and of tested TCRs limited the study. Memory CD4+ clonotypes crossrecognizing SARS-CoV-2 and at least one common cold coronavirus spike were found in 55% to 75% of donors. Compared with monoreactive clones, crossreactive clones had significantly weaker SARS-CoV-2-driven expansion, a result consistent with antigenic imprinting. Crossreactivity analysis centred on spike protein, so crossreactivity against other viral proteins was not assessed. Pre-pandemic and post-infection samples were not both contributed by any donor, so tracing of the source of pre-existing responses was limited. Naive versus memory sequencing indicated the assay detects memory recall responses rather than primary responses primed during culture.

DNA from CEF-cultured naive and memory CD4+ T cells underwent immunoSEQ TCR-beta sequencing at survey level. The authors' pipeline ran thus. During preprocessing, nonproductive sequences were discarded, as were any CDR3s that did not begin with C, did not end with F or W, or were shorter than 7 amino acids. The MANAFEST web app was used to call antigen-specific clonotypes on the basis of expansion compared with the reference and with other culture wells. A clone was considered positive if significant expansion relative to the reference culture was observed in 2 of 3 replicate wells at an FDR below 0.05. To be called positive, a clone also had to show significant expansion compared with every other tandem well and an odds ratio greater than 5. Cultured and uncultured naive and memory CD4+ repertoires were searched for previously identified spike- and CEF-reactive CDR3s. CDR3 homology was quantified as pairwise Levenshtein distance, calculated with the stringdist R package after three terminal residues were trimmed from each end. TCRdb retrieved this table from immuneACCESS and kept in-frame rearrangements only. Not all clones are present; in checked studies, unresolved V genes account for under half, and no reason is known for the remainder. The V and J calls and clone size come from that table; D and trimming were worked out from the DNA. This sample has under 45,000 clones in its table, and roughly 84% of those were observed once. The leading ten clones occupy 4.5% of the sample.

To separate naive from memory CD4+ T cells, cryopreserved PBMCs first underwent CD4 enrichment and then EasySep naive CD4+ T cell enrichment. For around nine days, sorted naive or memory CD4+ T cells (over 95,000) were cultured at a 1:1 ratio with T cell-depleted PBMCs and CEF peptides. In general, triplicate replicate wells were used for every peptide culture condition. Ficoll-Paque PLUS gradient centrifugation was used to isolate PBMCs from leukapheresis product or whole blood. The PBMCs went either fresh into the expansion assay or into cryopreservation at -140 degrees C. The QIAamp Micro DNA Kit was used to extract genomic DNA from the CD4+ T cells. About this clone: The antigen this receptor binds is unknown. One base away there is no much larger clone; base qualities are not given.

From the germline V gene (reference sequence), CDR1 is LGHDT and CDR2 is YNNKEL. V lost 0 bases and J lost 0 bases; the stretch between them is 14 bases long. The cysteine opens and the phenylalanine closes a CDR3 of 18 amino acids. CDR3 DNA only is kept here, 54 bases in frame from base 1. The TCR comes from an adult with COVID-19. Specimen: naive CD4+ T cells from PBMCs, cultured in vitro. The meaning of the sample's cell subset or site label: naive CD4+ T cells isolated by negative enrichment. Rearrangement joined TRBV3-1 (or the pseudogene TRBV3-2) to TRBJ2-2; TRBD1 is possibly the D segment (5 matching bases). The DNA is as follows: TGTGCCAGCAGCCAAGATATTCGACAGCCAGCGAACACCGGGGAGCTGTTTTTT. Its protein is CASSQDIRQPANTGELFF.